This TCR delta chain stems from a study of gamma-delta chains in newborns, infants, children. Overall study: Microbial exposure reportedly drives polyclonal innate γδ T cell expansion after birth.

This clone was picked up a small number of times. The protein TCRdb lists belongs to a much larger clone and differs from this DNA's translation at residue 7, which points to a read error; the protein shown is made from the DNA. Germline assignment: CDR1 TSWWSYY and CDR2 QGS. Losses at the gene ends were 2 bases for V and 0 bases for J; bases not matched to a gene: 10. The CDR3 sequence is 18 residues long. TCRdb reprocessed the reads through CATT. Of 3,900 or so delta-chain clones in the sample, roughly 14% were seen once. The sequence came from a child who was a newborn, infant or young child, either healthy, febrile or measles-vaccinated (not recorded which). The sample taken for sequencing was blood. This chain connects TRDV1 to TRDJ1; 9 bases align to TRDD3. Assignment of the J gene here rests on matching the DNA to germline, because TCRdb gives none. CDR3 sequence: CALGETIPTGGHTDKLIF. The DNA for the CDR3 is TGTGCTCTTGGGGAAACTATTCCTACTGGGGGACACACCGATAAACTCATCTTT.